This passage covers 26 T cell receptor beta chains from one sample sequenced in a study of T-cell reconstitution after alpha-beta-depleted transplantation in children. TCRbeta library construction was performed incorporating unique molecular identifiers. One entry per CDR3 protein results from TCRdb running MiXCR on the PCR reads. The data contain under 400,000 distinct CDR3 sequences, about a quarter of them singletons. Sequencing was performed on PBMCs, mostly from graft donor cells, taken 180 days after TCRalphabeta/CD19-depleted stem cell transplant. The receptors here all came from a male patient between 5 and 17 years old who had a stem cell transplant for acute lymphoblastic leukemia, so the T cells may come from the graft donor.

This clonotype was picked up a small number of times. V is TRBV7-3 and J is TRBJ1-2; 8 positions agree with TRBD1. The J segment lost 6 bases and the V segment lost 5 bases, leaving 5 bases of the junction unmatched. Per the germline V gene, CDR1 is SGHTA and CDR2 is FQGTGA. The CDR3 consists of 13 residues. The CDR3: CASSRTGRDGYTF. For the CDR3, the DNA is TGTGCCAGCAGCCGGACAGGGAGAGATGGCTACACCTTC.

This clonotype was seen more than once but under ten times. The chain recombines TRBV2 with TRBJ2-3, with D possibly being TRBD2 (5 bases). The CDR3 has 10 amino acids. Germline CDR1 is SNHLY and CDR2 is FYNNEI. The V gene lost 5 bases and the J gene lost 14 bases, with 11 bases spanning the gap. CDR3 DNA sequence: TGTGCCAGCAGTCTATCCCGGGGGTATTTT. Translated, it gives CASSLSRGYF.

This clonotype was detected a few times. The chain links TRBV20-1 to TRBJ2-7; 8 bases are a match to TRBD2. The junction had 8 bases not matched to a gene; V was cut back by 3 bases and J by 4 bases. This CDR3 is 14 amino acids long. Per the germline V gene, CDR1 is DFQATT and CDR2 is SNEGSKA (reference sequence). The CDR3 loop reads CSASKSGSSYEQYF. As DNA, the CDR3 is TGCAGTGCTAGTAAGAGCGGGAGCTCGTACGAGCAGTACTTC.

This clonotype was counted a few times. The J gene is TRBJ2-5, the V gene TRBV7-3, with TRBD2 matching 8 bases. V trimming: 4 bases; J trimming: 5 bases; junction bases outside the gene matches: 6. The CDR3 spans 14 residues. Germline CDR1 SGHTA, CDR2 FQGTGA. Written as DNA, the CDR3 is TGTGCCAGCAGCTCGGGACTAGATAGGGAGACCCAGTACTTC. Translating it yields CASSSGLDRETQYF.

The CDR3 nucleotides are TGTGCCAGCACCGGGGGGGATACGCAGTATTTT. Translating it yields CASTGGDTQYF. This chain connects TRBV6-5 to TRBJ2-3, with 7 bases identical to TRBD2. The CDR3 runs 11 residues. J was trimmed by 6 bases and V by 7 bases; bases with no gene match: 1. Germline lookup yields CDR1 MNHEY and CDR2 SVGAGI.

This clonotype was seen ten or more times. CDR3 in amino acids: CASSPLAGGPNEQFF. The CDR3 bases are TGTGCCAGCAGTCCGCTAGCGGGAGGGCCTAATGAGCAGTTCTTC. The J gene is TRBJ2-1, the V gene TRBV12-3 or TRBV12-4; 12 nucleotides match TRBD2. This CDR3 region has 15 residues. With V trimmed by 5 bases and J by 7 bases, 6 bases remained unmatched.

The chain uses TRBV18 and TRBJ2-7, with D unresolved. V was shortened by 4 bases and J by 1 base, with 11 bases between the two germline ends. The CDR3 covers 14 residues. The germline V gene has CDR1 KGHSH and CDR2 LQKENI. The CDR3 DNA follows: TGTGCCAGCTCACTCTGGACCGAGTCCTACGAGCAGTACTTC. This gives the protein CASSLWTESYEQYF.

The chain uses TRBV9 and TRBJ2-7, with 9 bases identical to TRBD2. There are 15 residues in the CDR3. Germline CDR1 SGDLS, CDR2 YYNGEE. Trimming at V came to 0 bases and at J to 3 bases, leaving 4 bases not matched to a gene. The CDR3: CASSVAAGGDYEQYF. CDR3 nucleotide sequence: TGTGCCAGCAGCGTAGCCGCGGGAGGGGACTACGAGCAGTACTTC.

This clonotype was detected only a few times. V and J are TRBV20-1 and TRBJ2-7; D is perhaps TRBD1 or TRBD2 (6 bases each). V dropped 6 bases and J dropped 11 bases, with 20 bases sitting between them. CDR3 size: 12 residues. Germline loops: CDR1 DFQATT, CDR2 SNEGSKA (reference sequence). CDR3 sequence reads: CSASGGPTVEYF. In nucleotides, the CDR3 is TGCAGTGCCTCCGGGGGCCCGACGGTCGAGTACTTC.

This clonotype occurred a few times. As DNA, the CDR3 is TGTGCCAGCAGCGGGACTAGCGGGAGGCAGGTGAATGAGCAGTTCTTC. The encoded protein is CASSGTSGRQVNEQFF. The V gene is TRBV9, the J gene TRBJ2-1, with 14 bases aligning to TRBD2. CDR3 length: 16 residues. Germline V lookup: CDR1 SGDLS, CDR2 YYNGEE. Trimming removed 3 bases from V and 7 bases from J; junction bases left unmatched: 6.

This clonotype was counted between two and nine times. The chain links TRBV5-1 to TRBJ1-2; 10 nucleotides agree with TRBD1. The V and J ends lost 3 bases and 3 bases, in that order; junction bases with no gene match: 5. This CDR3 spans 15 amino acids. Germline CDR1 is SGHRS and CDR2 is YFSETQ. The CDR3 here is CASSSAGQGDYGYTF. DNA of the CDR3: TGCGCCAGCAGCTCCGCCGGACAGGGGGACTATGGCTACACCTTC.

The chain uses TRBV5-1 and TRBJ2-1; D remains ambiguous. Trimming cost V 6 bases and J 0 bases, with 13 bases left between them. CDR1 and CDR2 from the germline V gene are SGHRS and YFSETQ. The CDR3 extends over 15 amino acids. The CDR3 sequence is CASTRKLSSYNEQFF. CDR3 bases: TGCGCCAGCACCCGAAAGCTGAGCTCCTACAATGAGCAGTTCTTC.

This clonotype came up a few times. Here the CDR3 DNA reads TGTGCCAGCGTACAACGCGTCGGCCTCAGTGCCGGCGCAGATACGCAGTATTTT. This translates into CASVQRVGLSAGADTQYF. The J gene is TRBJ2-3, the V gene TRBV27; D gene ambiguous. Trimming shortened V by 8 bases and J by 4 bases, and 28 bases separated the two germline ends. Per the germline V gene, CDR1 is MNHEY and CDR2 is SMNVEV (reference sequence). The CDR3 runs to 18 residues.

This clonotype was detected only a few times. The CDR3 DNA sequence: TGTGCCAGCAGTTTCGGGCAAGCAACTTACGAGCAGTACTTC. It is translated as CASSFGQATYEQYF. The chain combines TRBV27 with TRBJ2-7; no clear D gene. The CDR3 has 14 amino acids. Germline CDR1 is MNHEY and CDR2 is SMNVEV (reference sequence). The germline V and J ends were trimmed by 3 bases and 4 bases, with 13 bases remaining between them.

The V gene is TRBV5-1, the J gene TRBJ2-3; 8 nucleotides agree with TRBD1. CDR1 is SGHRS, CDR2 YFSETQ, per germline. The CDR3 loop spans 16 amino acids. V trimming: 6 bases; J trimming: 3 bases; junction bases outside the gene matches: 12. CDR3 DNA sequence: TGCGCCAGCACCTTTCGGACAGGGCGTTGGACAGATACGCAGTATTTT. Translating it yields CASTFRTGRWTDTQYF.

The genes are TRBV6-1 and TRBJ1-2; a weak D match, TRBD1 (6 bases). Trimming shortened V by 7 bases and J by 8 bases, and 29 bases separated the two germline ends. This CDR3 comprises 17 residues. Germline CDR1 and CDR2: MNHNS and SASEGT. CDR3 bases: TGTGCCAGCAATGACGCAGGGGTAGAGGGGCTCTACGGAGGCTACACCTTC. It yields the protein CASNDAGVEGLYGGYTF.

The CDR3 loop reads CASSFRPGQPRTEAFF. DNA of the CDR3: TGCGCCAGCAGCTTTCGCCCGGGACAACCGAGGACTGAAGCTTTCTTT. This sequence joins TRBV5-1 and TRBJ1-1, with D maybe TRBD1 (6 bases). This CDR3 comprises 16 residues. Germline V gene sequence: CDR1 SGHRS, CDR2 YFSETQ. Trimming pared 2 bases from V and 5 bases from J, leaving 19 bases between. The variable domain in full, with the rest retrieved from reference TRBV5-1 and TRBJ1-1, is KAGVTQTPRYLIKTRGQQVTLSCSPISGHRSVSWYQQTPGQGLQFLFEYFSETQRNKGNFPGRFSGRQFSNSRSEMNVSTLELGDSALYLCASSFRPGQPRTEAFFGQGTRLTVV.

This chain uses TRBV29-1 with TRBJ1-1; TRBD1 is a possible D gene (6 bases). Trimming removed 4 bases at V and 5 bases at J, with 17 bases between. This CDR3 contains 14 residues. Germline V CDR1 and CDR2: SQVTM, ANQGSEA. CDR3 in amino acids: CSVGRGGGGTEAFF. The CDR3 nucleotides read TGCAGCGTTGGAAGGGGGGGAGGGGGAACTGAAGCTTTCTTT.

The chain recombines TRBV20-1 with TRBJ2-6, with 7 positions matching TRBD1. J gave up 0 bases and V 5 bases, and 13 bases lay outside the gene matches. The CDR3 extends over 18 amino acids. CDR1 and CDR2 from the germline V gene are DFQATT and SNEGSKA (reference sequence). CDR3 in amino acids: CSAATSGQRFSGANVLTF. CDR3 bases: TGCAGTGCTGCTACCTCGGGACAGCGCTTCTCTGGGGCCAACGTCCTGACTTTC.

The chain recombines TRBV20-1 with TRBJ2-7; no definite D call. Per germline, CDR1 DFQATT and CDR2 SNEGSKA (reference sequence). The CDR3 runs to 15 residues. Deletions cut 5 bases from V and 2 bases from J, with 19 bases between. The CDR3 loop reads CSAEDSGPLTYEQYF. CDR3 DNA: TGCAGTGCTGAAGACTCAGGACCTTTAACCTACGAGCAGTACTTC.

This clonotype was observed many times. V usage is TRBV5-1 and J usage is TRBJ2-3; no clear D gene. V gave up 1 base and J gave up 6 bases, with 6 bases separating them. CDR3 length: 12 amino acids. Germline loops: CDR1 SGHRS, CDR2 YFSETQ. The DNA of the CDR3 is TGCGCCAGCAGCTTGTGGTCCGATACGCAGTATTTT. Encoded protein: CASSLWSDTQYF.

The rearrangement links TRBV5-6 to TRBJ2-7, with D maybe TRBD2 (6 bases). V shed 4 bases and J shed 2 bases, with 16 bases lying between them. CDR1 and CDR2 from the germline V gene are SGHDT and YYEEEE. The CDR3 extends over 15 amino acids. The DNA of the CDR3 is TGTGCCAGCAGCCGGTGGAATGGGGGGACCTACGAGCAGTACTTC. Translating it yields CASSRWNGGTYEQYF.

This clonotype was observed a handful of times. The chain couples TRBV29-1 to TRBJ1-1; a weak D match, TRBD1 (5 bases). The CDR3 is 14 residues long. CDR1 and CDR2 (germline): SQVTM, ANQGSEA. V lost 4 bases, J lost 2 bases, and 14 bases lay in between. CDR3 nucleotide sequence: TGCAGCGTTGGTTGGGCAGGGCATAACACTGAAGCTTTCTTT. Translating gives CSVGWAGHNTEAFF.

The genes are TRBV5-1 and TRBJ2-2; TRBD2 matches 8 bases. There are 16 residues in the CDR3. Germline V CDR1 and CDR2: SGHRS, YFSETQ. The ends lost 1 base at V and 3 bases at J; junction bases unmatched: 5. The CDR3 reads CASSLSLAGYTGELFF. For the CDR3, the DNA is TGCGCCAGCAGCTTGAGCCTAGCGGGTTACACCGGGGAGCTGTTTTTT.

The chain employs TRBV15 and TRBJ2-7, with 9 bases lining up with TRBD1. The CDR3 consists of 18 residues. J lost 3 bases, V lost 0 bases, and 12 bases had no gene match. From germline, CDR1 is LNHNV and CDR2 YYDKDF (reference sequence). The DNA for the CDR3 is TGTGCCACCAGCAGAGATCCCGGGACAGGGAGGCACCTCTACGAGCAGTACTTC. It codes for CATSRDPGTGRHLYEQYF. The full variable domain, rest sourced from reference TRBV15 and TRBJ2-7, is DAMVIQNPRYQVTQFGKPVTLSCSQTLNHNVMYWYQQKSSQAPKLLFHYYDKDFNNEADTPDNFQSRRPNTSFCFLDIRSPGLGDTAMYLCATSRDPGTGRHLYEQYFGPGTRLTVT.

The gene calls are TRBV12-3 or TRBV12-4 and TRBJ2-1, with D maybe TRBD1 (5 bases). The CDR3 runs 12 residues. V was trimmed by 6 bases and J by 3 bases, leaving 6 bases between them. The CDR3 coding sequence is TGTGCCAGCAGAGGGGTCTACAATGAGCAGTTCTTC. It encodes CASRGVYNEQFF.